These 6 T cell receptor beta chains originate from one sample sequenced in a study of cytomegalovirus exposure and HLA in healthy donors. Vbeta (60) and Jbeta (13) primers were used in the PCR. TCRdb keeps only in-frame clones here, not all; method: immunoSEQ multiplex PCR. The table includes some 200,000 clones, about four fifths detected once. Material for sequencing was PBMCs. The source is a woman aged 45-65 years in good health and CMV-seropositive.

J is TRBJ2-3 and V is TRBV5-6; D is perhaps TRBD2 (7 bases). This CDR3 has 13 residues. The V gene lost 4 bases and the J gene lost 9 bases, with 15 bases spanning the gap. Germline-derived CDR1 and CDR2 are SGHDT and YYEEEE. Here the CDR3 DNA reads TGTGCCAGCAGCCCCGTCGGGGGGCGAACGCAGTATTTT. This gives the protein CASSPVGGRTQYF.

This clone was found once. The chain uses TRBV7-3 and TRBJ2-7; 8 bases are shared with TRBD1. The V and J ends lost 8 bases and 5 bases, in that order; junction bases with no gene match: 11. Looked up from germline, CDR1 is SGHTA and CDR2 is FQGTGA. The CDR3 covers 14 residues. CDR3 residues: CASRRGQEGDEQYF. In DNA, the CDR3 is TGTGCCAGCCGTCGGGGACAGGAAGGAGACGAGCAGTACTTC.

Concerning this clone: This same CDR3 is encoded by further DNA sequences in the sample. This chain joins TRBV6-6 and TRBJ2-7; D may be TRBD1 (6 bases). Germline loops: CDR1 MNHNY, CDR2 SVGAGI (reference sequence). The CDR3 is 14 amino acids. V lost 6 bases and J 2 bases, leaving 14 bases between the germline ends. CDR3 protein: CASRLDRNTYEQYF. The CDR3 bases are TGTGCCAGCAGGTTAGACAGGAATACCTACGAGCAGTACTTC.

This rearrangement joins TRBV7-9 to TRBJ1-2, with a weak D call TRBD1 (5 bases). This CDR3 has 16 amino acids. Trimming removed 0 bases at V and 6 bases at J, with 17 bases between. Germline CDR1 and CDR2: SEHNR and FQNEAQ (reference sequence). CDR3 protein: CASSLAGGRAGNGYTF. The CDR3 nucleotides are TGTGCCAGCAGCTTAGCAGGTGGCAGGGCAGGGAATGGCTACACCTTC. The whole variable domain, remainder taken from reference TRBV7-9 and TRBJ1-2, is DTGVSQNPRHKITKRGQNVTFRCDPISEHNRLYWYRQTLGQGPEFLTYFQNEAQLEKSRLLSDRFSAERPKGSFSTLEIQRTEQGDSAMYLCASSLAGGRAGNGYTFGSGTRLTVV.

This chain joins TRBV5-6 and TRBJ2-7; D is unresolved. The germline V gene has CDR1 SGHDT and CDR2 YYEEEE. This CDR3 contains 13 residues. V was clipped by 3 bases and J by 6 bases, with 13 bases between them. Written as DNA, the CDR3 is TGTGCCAGCAGCTCTCCCCCGAGAGGCGAGCAGTACTTC. It specifies CASSSPPRGEQYF.

The genes are TRBV19 and TRBJ1-1; D possibly corresponds to TRBD1 (5 bases). CDR1 LNHDA and CDR2 SQIVND come from the germline V gene (reference sequence). The CDR3 runs 15 residues. The V end lost 6 bases, the J end lost 4 bases, and 18 bases lay between the germline ends. CDR3 residues: CASRQVGRDGTEAFF. In nucleotides, the CDR3 is TGTGCCAGTAGACAGGTCGGCCGAGATGGCACTGAAGCTTTCTTT.